The clone carrying this T cell receptor (beta chain) was seen repeatedly, ten times or more. The entry originates in a study of T cells in Graves' hyperthyroidism and ophthalmopathy. The CDR3 has 13 residues. Between the trimmed V and J ends, which lost 6 bases and 5 bases, there was a span of 13 bases. It was RNA transcripts that yielded the amplified TCR beta CDR3 regions. The study used the HTBI primer set for a first-round RT-PCR of the TCR CDR3. TCRdb reprocessed the multiplex PCR reads via MiXCR and lists one record per CDR3 protein. The sample holds 610,000 or so distinct CDR3 sequences; 40% to 55% are singletons and the top ten take around 7.7%.

The source is a woman under 30 with Graves' hyperthyroidism. The genes are TRBV12-3 or TRBV12-4 and TRBJ1-1; unclear D gene. Sequences were obtained from peripheral blood or thyroid tissue (not recorded which). CDR3: CASSPGRSTEAFF. CDR3 bases: TGTGCCAGCAGCCCTGGACGGAGTACTGAAGCTTTCTTT.